The clone carrying this TCR beta chain has a handful of counts. The same CDR3 is also encoded by other DNA sequences in this sample. The assay was immunoSEQ multiplex PCR, and TCRdb's table has in-frame clones only and misses some. This table has 120,000 to 150,000 clones, about 84% appearing once. This CDR3 spans 15 amino acids. The J segment lost 4 bases and the V segment lost 4 bases, leaving 6 bases of the junction unmatched. Germline V CDR1 and CDR2: MNHEY, SVGAGI. The sample is drawn from a study of blood T cell repertoires in COVID-19. Background on the study: The United States, Italy and Spain provided the acute and convalescent COVID-19 samples. The cDNA or gDNA used as material had been derived from T cells, B-cell-depleted T cells, or PBMCs.

The rearrangement links TRBV6-5 to TRBJ2-2; 7 bases agree with TRBD1. The source is a man aged 55 to 70 with active or convalescent COVID-19. The specimen sequenced was peripheral blood. CDR3 bases: TGTGCCAGCAGTTTCCGACAGGGCCGCACCGGGGAGCTGTTTTTT. Protein product: CASSFRQGRTGELFF.